The 10 T cell receptor beta chains presented below share a single source sample, sequenced in a study of radiotherapy plus CTLA-4 blockade in lung cancer. Only in-frame clones appear in the TCRdb table, and some are missing; sequencing was by immunoSEQ multiplex PCR. The sample records 80,000 to 100,000 clones, under 85% being singletons. The sample in question was peripheral blood, obtained from a patient treated with radiotherapy plus ipilimumab. All receptors come from a human donor with non-small cell lung cancer who had a partial response to radiotherapy plus ipilimumab. Some clones in this sample may be carry-over from other donors' samples.

This clone was recorded a few times. The rearrangement joins TRBV5-5 to TRBJ1-1, with D perhaps TRBD1 (6 bases). The CDR3 extends over 14 amino acids. Germline loops: CDR1 SGHKS, CDR2 YYEKEE (reference sequence). Trimming shortened V by 0 bases and J by 4 bases, and 10 bases separated the two germline ends. CDR3 region: CASSLGLGGTEAFF. Written as DNA, the CDR3 is TGTGCCAGCAGCTTGGGTCTAGGGGGCACTGAAGCTTTCTTT.

This rearrangement joins TRBV6-5 to TRBJ2-3, with a tentative D call TRBD1 (6 bases). CDR1 and CDR2 from the germline V gene are MNHEY and SVGAGI. The CDR3 spans 14 residues. Trimming cost V 10 bases and J 1 base, with 15 bases left between them. The CDR3 DNA sequence: TGTGCCACTTCCTTACAGGGCCGCACAGATACGCAGTATTTT. It yields the protein CATSLQGRTDTQYF.

The genes are TRBV6-6 and TRBJ2-5, with D uncertain. Germline V gives CDR1 MNHNY, CDR2 SVGAGI (reference sequence). The CDR3 covers 16 residues. Trimming pared 5 bases from V and 5 bases from J, leaving 21 bases between. The CDR3 nucleotides read TGTGCCAGCAGTCCCCCTAGGCGGAACGGTATGGAGACCCAGTACTTC. The encoded protein is CASSPPRRNGMETQYF.

The gene calls are TRBV28 and TRBJ1-2; 10 nucleotides align to TRBD1. The CDR3 is made up of 16 amino acids. Germline trimming cut 5 bases from V and 8 bases from J; bases unmatched to any gene: 14. CDR1 is MDHEN and CDR2 is SYDVKM in the germline V gene. CDR3 DNA: TGTGCCAGCAGTCCCCCCCAGCGACAGGGGGCGCTCGGCTACACCTTC. It codes for CASSPPQRQGALGYTF.

This clone occurred once. The chain joins TRBV28 to TRBJ2-5; maybe TRBD2 (6 bases). Germline CDR1 is MDHEN and CDR2 is SYDVKM. The CDR3 is made up of 15 amino acids. V shed 5 bases and J shed 5 bases, with 18 bases lying between them. In DNA form, the CDR3 reads TGTGCCAGCAGTCCCCCCCCTGGAGGGGAGGAGACCCAGTACTTC. It is translated as CASSPPPGGEETQYF.

The chain recombines TRBV5-1 with TRBJ2-3, with TRBD2 as a possible D gene (5 bases). Germline assignment: CDR1 SGHRS and CDR2 YFSETQ. Between the trimmed V and J ends, which lost 2 bases and 0 bases, there was a span of 10 bases. The length of the CDR3 is 15 residues. The CDR3 protein is CASSFTAVSTDTQYF. The CDR3 DNA is TGCGCCAGCAGCTTCACAGCGGTTAGCACAGATACGCAGTATTTT. Together with reference TRBV5-1 and TRBJ2-3, the CDR3 gives the full variable domain: KAGVTQTPRYLIKTRGQQVTLSCSPISGHRSVSWYQQTPGQGLQFLFEYFSETQRNKGNFPGRFSGRQFSNSRSEMNVSTLELGDSALYLCASSFTAVSTDTQYFGPGTRLTVL.

This clone was picked up one time. The rearrangement joins TRBV7-2 to TRBJ2-6; tentatively, D is TRBD1 (6 bases). Germline V CDR1 and CDR2: SGHTA, FQGNSA. Trimming pared 3 bases from V and 1 base from J, leaving 10 bases between. The CDR3 extends over 16 amino acids. The CDR3 DNA is TGTGCCAGCAGCTTGGGGGCAGGTTCTGGGGCCAACGTCCTGACTTTC. It translates to CASSLGAGSGANVLTF.

This clone was detected only a few times. This CDR3 reads CASSALGRGLSKKLFF. The CDR3 DNA follows: TGTGCCAGCAGCGCCCTGGGCAGGGGCCTGAGCAAAAAACTGTTTTTT. The J gene is TRBJ1-4, the V gene TRBV11-2, with D tentatively TRBD1 (6 bases). This CDR3 has 16 amino acids. V lost 5 bases and J lost 9, with 22 bases in between. In germline, CDR1 is SGHAT, CDR2 FQNNGV.

The chain carries TRBV11-3 and TRBJ2-7; D gene uncertain. Germline CDR1 and CDR2: SGHNT and YENEEA. This CDR3 comprises 14 residues. Trimming took off 3 bases at V and 0 bases at J, with 9 bases between the two ends. The CDR3 DNA reads TGTGCCAGCAGCTTGCGTCAGGCCTCCTACGAGCAGTACTTC. This sequence encodes CASSLRQASYEQYF.

The chain has TRBV5-1 and TRBJ1-2; D possibly corresponds to TRBD1 (5 bases). V was pared by 1 base and J by 2 bases, with 12 bases between. Germline lookup yields CDR1 SGHRS and CDR2 YFSETQ. The CDR3 is 15 residues long. The CDR3 here is CASSLTGGGNYGYTF. The CDR3 coding sequence is TGCGCCAGCAGCTTGACAGGTGGTGGCAACTATGGCTACACCTTC.